This TCR beta chain originates from a study of OX40 agonist ivuxolimab in advanced cancers. This CDR3 spans 15 amino acids. Germline V gives CDR1 LNHDA, CDR2 SQIVND (reference sequence). Deletions cut 3 bases from V and 2 bases from J, with 14 bases between. Sequencing was performed with immunoSEQ multiplex PCR; in TCRdb, only in-frame clones are kept and a portion is missing. The sample gives more than 20,000 clones, around 80% of which show up once; roughly 9.8% is in the top ten. The receptor's source is an adult with an advanced solid tumor such as melanoma, head and neck, liver or kidney cancer. The genes are TRBV19 and TRBJ2-7; D gene unclear. The starting material was CD4+ or CD8+ T cells sorted from blood, obtained in a trial of the OX40 agonist ivuxolimab. The CDR3 DNA reads as TGTGCCAGTAGTATTTCGGGTCCTACAACCTACGAGCAGTACTTC. It specifies CASSISGPTTYEQYF.